What follows are 27 T cell receptor beta chains derived from one specimen sequenced in a study of metastatic and nonmetastatic thyroid tumors. TCRdb re-clonotyped the PCR reads through MiXCR. Of around 8,200 clones listed, 25% to 30% are singletons. Among the patients, none had received any treatment before thyroid surgery. Sequenced sample: tumor tissue. The source of these receptors is a male donor with papillary thyroid cancer or a benign thyroid nodule (not recorded which). Some clones in this sample may be carry-over from other donors' samples.

There are many counts of this clone. The genes are TRBV5-4 and TRBJ2-5; no clear D. Trimming cost V 1 base and J 5 bases, with 3 bases left between them. The CDR3 consists of 11 residues. The germline V gene has CDR1 SGHNT and CDR2 YYREEE (reference sequence). DNA of the CDR3: TGTGCCAGCAGCTTGTTGGAGACCCAGTACTTC. This codes for CASSLLETQYF.

This clone was found a few times. The rearrangement uses TRBV2 and TRBJ1-2; unclear D gene. Per the germline V gene, CDR1 is SNHLY and CDR2 is FYNNEI. V was cut by 6 bases and J by 4 bases, with 9 bases left in between. The length of the CDR3 is 12 residues. The CDR3 reads CASSPTSYGYTF. CDR3 sequence (DNA): TGTGCCAGCAGCCCGACATCCTATGGCTACACCTTC.

Only a few counts were recorded for this clone. The rearrangement joins TRBV12-3 or TRBV12-4 to TRBJ2-7; TRBD1 matches at 8 bases. V lost 4 bases, J lost 2 bases, and 1 base stayed unmatched. The CDR3 is 13 residues long. The CDR3 reads CASSSQGAYEQYF. CDR3 in DNA: TGTGCCAGCAGTTCACAGGGGGCCTACGAGCAGTACTTC.

There are many counts of this clone. The rearrangement uses TRBV29-1 and TRBJ2-5, with 7 nucleotides matching TRBD1. The CDR3 length is 14 residues. Germline loops: CDR1 SQVTM, CDR2 ANQGSEA. Trimming took 8 bases from V and 4 from J; bases not matched to a gene: 13. CDR3: CSIGADRRSETQYF. The CDR3 DNA reads as TGCAGCATTGGAGCGGACAGGCGATCAGAGACCCAGTACTTC. Variable domain in full (rest from reference TRBV29-1 and TRBJ2-5): SAVISQKPSRDICQRGTSLTIQCQVDSQVTMMFWYRQQPGQSLTLIATANQGSEATYESGFVIDKFPISRPNLTFSTLTVSNMSPEDSSIYLCSIGADRRSETQYFGPGTRLLVL.

This clone was observed a handful of times. V and J are TRBV10-1 and TRBJ1-2; D remains unclear. Trimming removed 3 bases at V and 5 bases at J, with 10 bases between. This CDR3 region has 13 residues. Per germline, CDR1 WNHNN and CDR2 SYGVQD (reference sequence). In DNA, the CDR3 is TGCGCCAGCAGTGATGGCATTCCTTATGGCTACACCTTC. Its protein product is CASSDGIPYGYTF.

At least ten counts were recorded for this clone. The chain carries TRBV19 and TRBJ1-2; 8 bases agree with TRBD1. Trimming took 5 bases from V and 1 from J; bases not matched to a gene: 6. Germline V gives CDR1 LNHDA, CDR2 SQIVND (reference sequence). CDR3 length: 15 residues. CDR3 sequence (DNA): TGTGCCAGTAGTCTACGACAGGGGAGTAACTATGGCTACACCTTC. It translates to CASSLRQGSNYGYTF.

In the case of this clone: It may be a read error: a sequence one base away is much more abundant. No conserved phenylalanine or tryptophan is present at the end of the CDR3, so a read error is the likely explanation. V usage is TRBV27 and J usage is TRBJ2-3, with 14 bases lining up with TRBD2. The V and J ends lost 4 bases and 3 bases, in that order; junction bases with no gene match: 3. Germline V gene data show CDR1 as MNHEY and CDR2 as SMNVEV (reference sequence). The CDR3 consists of 16 residues. CDR3 protein: CASSSRLAGGTDTQYL. Here the CDR3 DNA reads TGTGCCAGCAGTTCCCGACTAGCGGGAGGGACAGATACGCAGTATCTT.

At least ten counts were recorded for this clone. A read error is likely, as this CDR3 ends without the conserved phenylalanine or tryptophan. The J gene is TRBJ2-1, the V gene TRBV7-6; 9 bases are a match to TRBD2. V lost 4 bases to trimming and J lost 6 bases; unmatched junction nucleotides: 10. The CDR3 consists of 16 residues. The germline V gene has CDR1 SGHVS and CDR2 FNYEAQ. DNA of the CDR3: TGTGCCAGCAGCTCCCAGGCGGGGACTAGCCGCAATGAGCAGTTCCTC. Translated, it gives CASSSQAGTSRNEQFL.

This chain connects TRBV11-2 to TRBJ1-1; D call uncertain. Germline V gene data show CDR1 as SGHAT and CDR2 as FQNNGV. There are 15 residues in the CDR3. V gave up 0 bases and J gave up 1 base, with 9 bases separating them. The CDR3 here is CASSLDPAPNTEAFF. CDR3 nucleotides: TGTGCCAGCAGCTTAGATCCAGCCCCGAACACTGAAGCTTTCTTT.

This clone was picked up many times. This sequence joins TRBV18 and TRBJ2-1, with 7 bases aligning to TRBD2. The germline V gene encodes CDR1 KGHSH and CDR2 LQKENI. The CDR3 totals 16 residues. The V and J ends lost 3 bases and 5 bases, in that order; junction bases with no gene match: 10. The CDR3 is CASSPQGSGTNNEQFF. CDR3 DNA: TGTGCCAGCTCACCCCAAGGATCCGGGACTAACAATGAGCAGTTCTTC.

The chain carries TRBV15 and TRBJ2-3; 9 bases align to TRBD1. This CDR3 spans 16 amino acids. The trim removed 1 base at V and 2 bases at J, leaving 4 bases unmatched. Germline V gene lookup returns CDR1 LNHNV and CDR2 YYDKDF (reference sequence). Here the CDR3 reads CATSRGGTGNTDTQYF. As DNA, the CDR3 is TGTGCCACCAGCAGAGGGGGGACAGGGAACACAGATACGCAGTATTTT.

This clone has just a few counts. The chain carries TRBV19 and TRBJ1-5, with unresolved D. The germline V gene encodes CDR1 LNHDA and CDR2 SQIVND (reference sequence). Trimming pared 6 bases from V and 2 bases from J, leaving 8 bases between. The CDR3 runs 13 residues. The CDR3, as DNA: TGTGCCAGTAGCCCGGCAGGCAATCAGCCCCAGCATTTT. Amino acids: CASSPAGNQPQHF.

V is TRBV6-1 and J is TRBJ2-7, with 8 bases identical to TRBD1. Germline CDR1 and CDR2: MNHNS and SASEGT. CDR3 length: 13 residues. J was trimmed by 3 bases and V by 5 bases; bases with no gene match: 3. The CDR3 protein is CASSIGTGYEQYF. The CDR3 DNA reads TGTGCCAGCAGTATCGGGACAGGCTACGAGCAGTACTTC.

The chain employs TRBV6-1 and TRBJ1-1, with D possibly matching TRBD1 (6 bases). Germline CDR1 reads MNHNS; CDR2 reads SASEGT. V dropped 8 bases and J dropped 0 bases, with 19 bases sitting between them. CDR3 size: 16 residues. The CDR3 protein is CASRQARGLVNTEAFF. The CDR3 region has the DNA TGTGCCAGCCGTCAAGCACGGGGGCTAGTGAACACTGAAGCTTTCTTT.

The chain employs TRBV19 and TRBJ1-5, with 9 bases aligning to TRBD1. CDR1 and CDR2 (germline): LNHDA, SQIVND (reference sequence). The V segment lost 7 bases and the J segment 6 bases; nucleotides outside the gene matches: 7. This CDR3 is 14 amino acids long. Here the CDR3 reads CASTDRGKVQPQHF. The CDR3 region has the DNA TGTGCCAGTACGGACAGGGGAAAGGTTCAGCCCCAGCATTTT.

The V and J genes are TRBV15 and TRBJ1-4; TRBD1 matches 9 bases. The CDR3 spans 14 residues. V shed 5 bases and J 10 bases; nucleotides not matched to a gene: 8. Germline V gene lookup returns CDR1 LNHNV and CDR2 YYDKDF (reference sequence). The CDR3 DNA reads TGTGCCACCAGCGGGGACAGGGTAATCGGAAAACTGTTTTTT. As protein: CATSGDRVIGKLFF. The whole variable domain, filled in from reference TRBV15 and TRBJ1-4, reads DAMVIQNPRYQVTQFGKPVTLSCSQTLNHNVMYWYQQKSSQAPKLLFHYYDKDFNNEADTPDNFQSRRPNTSFCFLDIRSPGLGDTAMYLCATSGDRVIGKLFFGSGTQLSVL.

V is TRBV27 and J is TRBJ2-5; a possible D gene is TRBD1 (5 bases). CDR1 and CDR2 from the germline V gene are MNHEY and SMNVEV (reference sequence). The CDR3 length is 19 residues. V was pared by 5 bases and J by 1 base, with 26 bases between. CDR3 sequence reads: CASSPPWGGRALGQETQYF. CDR3 sequence (DNA): TGTGCCAGCAGTCCCCCTTGGGGCGGCAGGGCGCTGGGCCAAGAGACCCAGTACTTC.

This clone was seen a few times. The J gene is TRBJ2-6, the V gene TRBV2, with TRBD1 matching 8 bases. V lost 4 bases to trimming and J lost 0 bases; unmatched junction nucleotides: 14. The length of the CDR3 is 20 residues. The germline V gene has CDR1 SNHLY and CDR2 FYNNEI. CDR3 in amino acids: CASSAQRGDRFSSGANVLTF. CDR3 nucleotide sequence: TGTGCCAGCAGTGCCCAGAGGGGGGACAGGTTTAGCTCTGGGGCCAACGTCCTGACTTTC. Using reference TRBV2 and TRBJ2-6 for the parts outside the CDR3, the full variable domain is EPEVTQTPSHQVTQMGQEVILRCVPISNHLYFYWYRQILGQKVEFLVSFYNNEISEKSEIFDDQFSVERPDGSNFTLKIRSTKLEDSAMYFCASSAQRGDRFSSGANVLTFGAGSRLTVL.

This chain uses TRBV7-2 with TRBJ2-3; no definite D call. Germline CDR1 is SGHTA and CDR2 is FQGNSA. The CDR3 sequence is 13 residues long. Trimming removed 7 bases from V and 5 bases from J, with 13 bases in between. This CDR3 reads CASTKKTQDTQYF. CDR3 nucleotides: TGTGCCAGCACCAAGAAGACACAAGATACGCAGTATTTT.

In its sample, this clone is large (0.1 to 1%). The gene calls are TRBV6-2 or TRBV6-3 and TRBJ1-2; D remains unclear. The CDR3 is 18 residues long. Trimming took 2 bases from V and 8 from J, leaving 27 bases between them. Germline V CDR1 and CDR2: MNHEY, SVGEGT. The CDR3 DNA reads as TGTGCCAGCAGTTACCTAAGGGCGTCGGGGAGTGCGAGTAACGGCTACACCTTC. Protein sequence: CASSYLRASGSASNGYTF.

The rearrangement uses TRBV5-1 and TRBJ2-2, with 10 bases identical to TRBD2. The V segment lost 2 bases and the J segment 3 bases; nucleotides outside the gene matches: 4. In germline, CDR1 is SGHRS, CDR2 YFSETQ. CDR3 length equals 16 residues. CDR3 coding DNA: TGCGCCAGCAGCTTATTTCTAGCGGGAGACACCGGGGAGCTGTTTTTT. Encoded protein: CASSLFLAGDTGELFF.

This clone was recorded a few times. The chain employs TRBV6-1 and TRBJ2-7, with 8 positions matching TRBD1. V was clipped by 7 bases and J by 2 bases; unmatched bases: 10. Looked up from germline, CDR1 is MNHNS and CDR2 is SASEGT. CDR3 size: 15 residues. CDR3 region: CASTDRGFTTYEQYF. The CDR3, as DNA: TGTGCCAGCACCGACAGGGGCTTTACTACCTACGAGCAGTACTTC.

The rearrangement uses TRBV2 and TRBJ1-1; D remains unclear. Per germline, CDR1 SNHLY and CDR2 FYNNEI. The CDR3 is 13 amino acids. V shed 3 bases and J shed 2 bases, with 7 bases lying between them. The CDR3 coding sequence is TGTGCCAGCAGTGAGAATATAAACACTGAAGCTTTCTTT. It translates to CASSENINTEAFF.

Sample share makes this clone medium-sized. The rearrangement links TRBV6-1 to TRBJ1-1, with D unclear. V lost 7 bases and J 2 bases, leaving 14 bases between the germline ends. There are 14 residues in the CDR3. Germline CDR1 and CDR2: MNHNS and SASEGT. Written as DNA, the CDR3 is TGTGCCAGCATTAGGAAAGAGGGAAACACTGAAGCTTTCTTT. Its protein is CASIRKEGNTEAFF.

By sample share, this clone is large. The V and J genes are TRBV30 and TRBJ2-7; D is possibly TRBD1 or TRBD2 (5 bases each). The germline V and J ends were trimmed by 7 bases and 7 bases, with 14 bases remaining between them. This CDR3 is built from 11 residues. In germline, CDR1 is GTSNPN, CDR2 SVGIG (reference sequence). DNA of the CDR3: TGTGCCTACTTGGGGGTTCGGGAGCAGTACTTC. This gives the protein CAYLGVREQYF.

In its sample, this clone ranks as medium-sized. V usage is TRBV6-2 or TRBV6-3 and J usage is TRBJ1-5; D remains ambiguous. V was pared by 2 bases and J by 2 bases, with 10 bases between. The CDR3 has 15 residues. Per germline, CDR1 MNHEY and CDR2 SVGEGT. The CDR3 nucleotides are TGTGCCAGCAGTTACGGGGTGGAAGGCAATCAGCCCCAGCATTTT. Its translation is CASSYGVEGNQPQHF.

V is TRBV6-1 and J is TRBJ2-7; D gene ambiguous. The CDR3 totals 15 residues. Germline V CDR1 and CDR2: MNHNS, SASEGT. Trimming took off 2 bases at V and 4 bases at J, with 15 bases between the two ends. The CDR3 here is CASSEYRAASYEQYF. The CDR3 bases are TGTGCCAGCAGTGAATACAGAGCAGCCTCTTACGAGCAGTACTTC.